The source of this TCR beta chain is a study of blood T cell repertoires in COVID-19 (TCRdb year 2020). Context from the whole study: The collaborator samples originated in the United States, Italy and Spain and spanned the acute and convalescent phases of COVID-19. The samples were drawn from the first 160 participants of the ongoing ImmuneRACE study and from over a thousand subjects provided by 6 global collaborators. The material from the prospective study consisted of cDNA or gDNA derived from T cells, B-cell-depleted T cells, or PBMCs. Where available, HLA class I and class II types were obtained from metadata supplied by the sample provider rather than from assay-based typing. Subjects who had been exposed to COVID-19, were actively infected with it, or had recovered from it provided the deeply sampled blood TCRbeta repertoires that made up the dataset. Sample metadata almost always included a de-identified subject ID, COVID-19 status, age in years and sex. The repertoires were made available in a free public database intended to serve as a resource for research on the immune response to SARS-CoV-2. Overall study results and their limits: How much clinical and demographic metadata was included differed by source and by participant, and the metadata was provided uncurated.

Notes on this clone: Its binding antigen is unknown. Per-base quality was not reported, and no clone a single base away is much larger than it.

Collaborating institutions collected whole blood in K2EDTA tubes following their own protocols. For TCRbeta analysis, collaborators shipped samples as frozen whole blood, isolated PBMCs, or DNA extracted from either of those sample types. Trimming leaves V shorter by 4 bases and J shorter by 1 base, with the junction holding 0 bases beyond the gene matches. CDR1 is given as WSHSY and CDR2 as SAAADI, both from the germline V gene. There are 14 amino acids in the CDR3, from cysteine to phenylalanine inclusive. Just CDR3 DNA is preserved here, 42 bases in frame from base 1. The immunoSEQ Assay, a bias-controlled multiplex PCR, was used to amplify TCRbeta CDR3 regions from genomic DNA. The paper's data handling went like this. Within the assay, amplification of reference gene primers was used to estimate how many nucleated cells each sample contained. To quantify the absolute abundance of each unique TCRbeta CDR3 rearrangement, sequence reads were collapsed and filtered. For each sample, productive Simpson clonality was calculated by taking the square root of Simpson's diversity index across productive rearrangements. The clones in this table, taken by TCRdb from immuneACCESS, are in-frame only. Not every clone is retained; where verified, under half of the shortfall comes from an unresolved V gene, and the cause of the rest is unknown. The DNA was the basis for D and trimming; V, J and clone size are from that table. Recorded for this sample are 55,000 to 65,000 clones; under 95% of them occurred a single time. The ten top clones hold around 1.5% of the sample.

Sequencing was done on a sample of peripheral blood. The rearranged chain carries TRBV10-2 and TRBJ2-1; TRBD2 matches 8 bases in the middle. This TCR derives from a human donor in a cohort sampled during active COVID-19. The nucleotide sequence is given as TGCGCCAGCAGTGTAGCGGGATCCTACAATGAGCAGTTCTTC. It specifies CASSVAGSYNEQFF.